This entry is about one T cell receptor beta chain. The data originate from a study of blood T cell repertoires in COVID-19. The ends were cut back, 2 bases at V and 0 bases at J, with 14 bases in the middle. The CDR3 extends over 17 amino acids. CDR1 SGHTA and CDR2 FQGNSA come from the germline V gene. TCRdb keeps only in-frame clones here, not all; method: immunoSEQ multiplex PCR. The table has about 200,000 clones, about 83% seen once. The receptor's source is a man aged 40-49 years with acute COVID-19. The specimen was PBMCs or T cells enriched from blood (not recorded which). The chain is built from TRBV7-2 and TRBJ1-3; D unresolved. The CDR3 sequence is CASSLWSDFSSGNTIYF. Written as DNA, the CDR3 is TGTGCCAGCAGCTTATGGTCTGATTTTAGCTCTGGAAACACCATATATTTT.